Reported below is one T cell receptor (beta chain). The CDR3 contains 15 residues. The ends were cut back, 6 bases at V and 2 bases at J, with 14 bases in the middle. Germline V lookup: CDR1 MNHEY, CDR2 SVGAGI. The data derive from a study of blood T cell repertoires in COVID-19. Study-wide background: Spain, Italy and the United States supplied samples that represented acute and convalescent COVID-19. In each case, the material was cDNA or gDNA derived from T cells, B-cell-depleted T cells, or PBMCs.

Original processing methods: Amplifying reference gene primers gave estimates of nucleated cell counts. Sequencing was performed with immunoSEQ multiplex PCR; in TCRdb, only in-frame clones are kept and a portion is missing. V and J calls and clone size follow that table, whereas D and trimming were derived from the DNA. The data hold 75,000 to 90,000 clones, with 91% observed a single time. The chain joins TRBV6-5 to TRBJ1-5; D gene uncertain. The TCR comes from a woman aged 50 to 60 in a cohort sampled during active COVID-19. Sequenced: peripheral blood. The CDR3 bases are TGTGCCAGCAGCCACTCGAGGAGAGGCAATCAGCCCCAGCATTTT. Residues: CASSHSRRGNQPQHF.